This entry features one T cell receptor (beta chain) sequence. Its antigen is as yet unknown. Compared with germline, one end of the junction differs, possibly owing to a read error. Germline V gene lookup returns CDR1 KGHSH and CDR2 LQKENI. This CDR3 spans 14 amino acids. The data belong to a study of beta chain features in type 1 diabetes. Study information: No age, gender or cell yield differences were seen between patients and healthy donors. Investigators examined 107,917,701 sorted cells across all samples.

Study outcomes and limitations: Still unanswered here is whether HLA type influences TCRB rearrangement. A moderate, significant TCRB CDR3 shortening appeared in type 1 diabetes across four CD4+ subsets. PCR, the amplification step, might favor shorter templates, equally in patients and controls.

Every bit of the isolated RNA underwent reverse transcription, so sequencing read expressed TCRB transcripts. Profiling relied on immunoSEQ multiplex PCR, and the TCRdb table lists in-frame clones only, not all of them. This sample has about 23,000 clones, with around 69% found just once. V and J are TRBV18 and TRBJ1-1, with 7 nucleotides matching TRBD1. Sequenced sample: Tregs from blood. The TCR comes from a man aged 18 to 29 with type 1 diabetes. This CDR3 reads CASSPELTTGQVQF. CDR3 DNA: TGTGCCAGCTCACCTGAACTTACCACCGGACAGGTTCAATTT.